This TCR beta chain emerged from a study of blood T cell repertoires in COVID-19. For the study at large: The samples span acute and convalescent COVID-19 from the United States, Italy and Spain. Sample material is recorded as cDNA or gDNA derived from T cells, B-cell-depleted T cells, or PBMCs.

This CDR3 is built from 13 residues. V lost 8 bases, J lost 5 bases, and 4 bases stayed unmatched. Germline lookup yields CDR1 MNHEY and CDR2 SVGAGI. Produced via immunoSEQ multiplex PCR; TCRdb's table is partial and in-frame only. This table has approximately 59,000 clones, about 85% appearing once. The receptor comes from a man aged 40-50 years with active COVID-19. The V gene is TRBV6-5, the J gene TRBJ1-5, with 9 nucleotides matching TRBD1. The sample comprised peripheral blood. CDR3 coding DNA: TGTGCCAGCCGGGACAGGGCCCATCAGCCCCAGCATTTT. Its translation is CASRDRAHQPQHF.